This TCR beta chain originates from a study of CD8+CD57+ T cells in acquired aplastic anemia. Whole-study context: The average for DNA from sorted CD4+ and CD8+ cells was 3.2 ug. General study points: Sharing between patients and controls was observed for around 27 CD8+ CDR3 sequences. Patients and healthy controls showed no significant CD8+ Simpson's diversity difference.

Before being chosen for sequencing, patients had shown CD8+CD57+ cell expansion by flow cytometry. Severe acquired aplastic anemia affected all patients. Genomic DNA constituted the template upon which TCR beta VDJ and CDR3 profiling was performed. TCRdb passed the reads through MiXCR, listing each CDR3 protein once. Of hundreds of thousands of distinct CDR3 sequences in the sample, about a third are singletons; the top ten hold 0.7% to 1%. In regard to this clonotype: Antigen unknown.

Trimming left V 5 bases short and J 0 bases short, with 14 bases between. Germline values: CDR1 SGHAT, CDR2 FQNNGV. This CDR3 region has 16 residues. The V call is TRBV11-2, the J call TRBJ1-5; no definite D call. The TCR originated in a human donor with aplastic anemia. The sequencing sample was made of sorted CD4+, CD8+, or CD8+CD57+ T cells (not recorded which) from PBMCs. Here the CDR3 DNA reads TGTGCCAGCAGCCGAGAGGCCGGCTATAGCAATCAGCCCCAGCATTTT. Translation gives CASSREAGYSNQPQHF.